The text below deals with one T cell receptor (beta chain). The junction shows a germline mismatch at one end, possibly a read error. This CDR3 has 15 residues. Germline loops: CDR1 DFQATT, CDR2 SNEGSKA (reference sequence). This sample was included in a study of molecular identifiers for immune sequencing clone quantification. MiXCR, run by TCRdb on the PCR reads, gives a single entry per CDR3 protein. The table records 85,000 to 130,000 distinct CDR3 sequences, about 35% of them present only once. V and J are TRBV20-1 and TRBJ2-7, with TRBD2 matching over 11 bases. The sequenced material came from naive CD8+ T cells from blood, with Jurkat cell RNA spiked in. Subset denoted: FACS-sorted CD8+CD4-CCR7+CD45RA+ naive T cells. The source is a human donor in good health. Some libraries in this study had Jurkat cell RNA spiked in. This CDR3 is CSASSGTSGSYEQDF. The CDR3 region has the DNA TGCAGTGCTTCTTCCGGGACTAGCGGCTCCTACGAGCAGGACTTC.